Below are 9 T cell receptor beta chains sequenced from a single sample in a study of T cells in Graves' hyperthyroidism and ophthalmopathy. From RNA transcripts, TCR beta CDR3 regions were amplified. A first-round RT-PCR of the TCR CDR3 used the HTBI primer set. TCRdb reprocessed the multiplex PCR reads via MiXCR and lists one record per CDR3 protein. The sample carries about 210,000 distinct CDR3 sequences, 17% recorded once. The sequenced sample was blood. The source is a man aged 50-60 years with Graves' hyperthyroidism.

This clonotype was seen just once. This chain links TRBV5-8 with TRBJ2-1; D possibly corresponds to TRBD2 (6 bases). The CDR3 contains 17 residues. The germline V gene has CDR1 SGHTS and CDR2 YDEGEE. V shed 2 bases and J shed 4 bases, with 19 bases lying between them. For the CDR3, the DNA is TGTGCCAGCAGCTTACCTAGCGTAGGGTTCTGGTACAATGAGCAGTTCTTC. Protein: CASSLPSVGFWYNEQFF. Looking up the rest from reference TRBV5-8 and TRBJ2-1 gives the full variable domain: EAGVTQSPTHLIKTRGQQATLRCSPISGHTSVYWYQQALGLGLQFLLWYDEGEERNRGNFPPRFSGRQFPNYSSELNVNALELEDSALYLCASSLPSVGFWYNEQFFGPGTRLTVL.

This clonotype appeared many times. This chain joins TRBV2 and TRBJ2-1; 10 bases line up with TRBD2. Germline V gives CDR1 SNHLY, CDR2 FYNNEI. After removal of 4 bases from V and 6 bases from J, the junction contained 6 bases not matched to a gene. The CDR3 loop spans 15 amino acids. As DNA, the CDR3 is TGTGCCAGCAGTGGGACTCTAGCGGGAGCCAATGAGCAGTTCTTC. Its protein is CASSGTLAGANEQFF.

The table lists this clonotype with a few counts. The rearrangement joins TRBV18 to TRBJ2-7; D gene uncertain. The germline V and J ends were trimmed by 0 bases and 3 bases, with 9 bases remaining between them. The CDR3 is 14 amino acids. Germline values: CDR1 KGHSH, CDR2 LQKENI. CDR3: CASSPPRQDYEQYF. CDR3 bases: TGTGCCAGCTCACCACCTCGGCAGGACTACGAGCAGTACTTC.

This clonotype was seen repeatedly, ten times or more. CDR3 in DNA: TGTGCCATCAGTGAATCAAGGGAATACGAGCAGTACTTC. Translated: CAISESREYEQYF. The J gene is TRBJ2-7, the V gene TRBV10-3; no firm D call. V was trimmed by 3 bases and J by 4 bases, leaving 10 bases between them. The CDR3 spans 13 residues. CDR1 ENHRY and CDR2 SYGVKD come from the germline V gene.

CDR3 loop: CASRLTSGTVNEQFF. CDR3 DNA sequence: TGTGCCAGCAGACTGACTAGCGGCACCGTCAATGAGCAGTTCTTC. This sequence joins TRBV6-1 and TRBJ2-1; 9 nucleotides match TRBD2. CDR3 length: 15 residues. The germline V gene has CDR1 MNHNS and CDR2 SASEGT. Losses at the gene ends were 6 bases for V and 6 bases for J; bases not matched to a gene: 9.

V usage is TRBV20-1 and J usage is TRBJ2-2; maybe TRBD2 (6 bases). Trimming stripped 6 bases from V and 1 base from J, with 15 bases between. From germline, CDR1 is DFQATT and CDR2 SNEGSKA (reference sequence). CDR3 size: 15 residues. As DNA, the CDR3 is TGCAGTGCCAACGCCCAGGGAGGGAACACCGGGGAGCTGTTTTTT. Translated, it gives CSANAQGGNTGELFF.

This clonotype was observed many times. The J gene is TRBJ1-5, the V gene TRBV7-9; no reliable D call. In germline, CDR1 is SEHNR, CDR2 FQNEAQ (reference sequence). CDR3 size: 14 residues. Trimming removed 5 bases from V and 0 bases from J, with 8 bases in between. The CDR3 is CASSTLNSNQPQHF. The CDR3 DNA sequence: TGTGCCAGCAGCACCCTAAATAGCAATCAGCCCCAGCATTTT. The full variable domain, completed using reference TRBV7-9 and TRBJ1-5, is DTGVSQNPRHKITKRGQNVTFRCDPISEHNRLYWYRQTLGQGPEFLTYFQNEAQLEKSRLLSDRFSAERPKGSFSTLEIQRTEQGDSAMYLCASSTLNSNQPQHFGDGTRLSIL.

This clonotype occurred many times. The chain joins TRBV20-1 to TRBJ2-3; D is possibly TRBD1 or TRBD2 (6 bases each). This CDR3 has 15 residues. From germline, CDR1 is DFQATT and CDR2 SNEGSKA (reference sequence). Trimming shortened V by 6 bases and J by 9 bases, and 25 bases separated the two germline ends. CDR3 in DNA: TGCAGTGCAGGCGAAGGGGGACTTGCGGGGAGGACGCAGTATTTT. It is translated as CSAGEGGLAGRTQYF.

The chain employs TRBV5-6 and TRBJ2-7; D call uncertain. Germline values: CDR1 SGHDT, CDR2 YYEEEE. The CDR3 has 13 amino acids. V dropped 0 bases and J dropped 1 base, with 5 bases sitting between them. DNA of the CDR3: TGTGCCAGCAGCTTGGGTATATCCTACGAGCAGTACTTC. Protein: CASSLGISYEQYF.